This T cell receptor beta chain was found in a study of monozygotic twins with inflammatory bowel disease. TCRdb re-called the 5' RACE reads; one entry per CDR3 protein, DNA not given. This table lists some 400,000 distinct CDR3 sequences. This CDR3 is built from 15 residues. Looked up from germline, CDR1 is SGHRS and CDR2 is YFSETQ. The V and J genes are TRBV5-1 and TRBJ1-4; TCRdb indicates TRBD1, and absent DNA this call remains unverified. Sequenced: blood. The sequence was collected from a human donor with ulcerative colitis or Crohn's disease, or a healthy co-twin of an affected twin (not recorded which). The CDR3 spells CASSSPDTSNEKLFF.